This entry is about one TCR beta chain. The data were taken from a study of neoadjuvant anti-PD-1 for oral cavity cancer. The method was immunoSEQ multiplex PCR; TCRdb's version includes in-frame clones alone and lacks a portion of them. The repertoire holds 15,000 or so clones, with around two thirds as singletons. This CDR3 contains 14 residues. Germline V lookup: CDR1 MNHNS, CDR2 SASEGT. Trimming cost V 6 bases and J 9 bases; bases outside gene matches: 10. The receptor was derived from a person aged 35-79 years with oral cavity squamous cell carcinoma. Sequencing used PBMCs, obtained before nivolumab (anti-PD-1) treatment. The chain combines TRBV6-1 with TRBJ2-1; 8 nucleotides line up with TRBD2. CDR3 loop: CASRGAGGLVEQFF. CDR3 nucleotides: TGTGCCAGCAGGGGGGCGGGAGGTTTAGTTGAGCAGTTCTTC.